This TCR beta chain was sequenced in a study of blood T cell repertoires in COVID-19. Study details: Material from acute and convalescent COVID-19 was sourced from the United States, Italy and Spain. From T cells, B-cell-depleted T cells, or PBMCs came the material, which was cDNA or gDNA.

Clones were sequenced by immunoSEQ multiplex PCR, and TCRdb holds only the in-frame ones, with some missing. The data show tens of thousands of clones, with around 69% seen just once and about a sixth held by the top ten. Unmatched junction bases numbered 4, after V lost 3 bases and J lost 10 bases. The CDR3 spans 14 residues. Germline V lookup: CDR1 MDHEN, CDR2 SYDVKM. Sample: peripheral blood. The chain employs TRBV28 and TRBJ1-6; 9 nucleotides agree with TRBD1. The receptor's source is a man between 65 and 85 years old with active or convalescent COVID-19. The CDR3 DNA reads as TGTGCCAGCAGTTTTGGACAGGGGCGCTCACCCCTCCACTTT. It yields the protein CASSFGQGRSPLHF.